This T cell receptor (beta chain) was recorded in a study of shared clonotypes between healthy human individuals (dated by TCRdb to about 2020). About the full investigation: Three men and a couple of women, aged 18 to 49 years, made up the cohort. For each donor, CD4 naive and CD4 memory were each given three plates, CD8 naive was given two plates, and CD8 memory was given one plate. Blood TCR repertoires of roughly five healthy adults were deeply sequenced to estimate repertoire size and the extent of clonotype sharing between individuals. Different laboratories and diverse techniques were used to prepare libraries and sequence TCR repertoires, to increase sequencing depth and limit assay-specific biases. Between about 0.8 and 9 billion PBMCs per donor were obtained by leukapheresis.

General study outcomes and caveats: The genetic and exposure-history diversity represented was limited by the small number of donors. Pairwise subsampling led to the expectation that sequencing depth would affect the degree of clonotype sharing among donors. Even with the large sequencing depth, rarefaction of the sorted-subset datasets indicated that sequencing was incomplete. Naive subsets generally had larger estimated clonotype richness than memory subsets did. Compared with non-shared clonotypes, clonotypes shared by all four sorted-subset donors had higher generation probabilities. Sampling was limited to blood, and TCR repertoires in tissue likely differ from TCR repertoires in blood. Across four donors, 4.5% to 6.5% of naive CD4, approximately 3.6% of naive CD8, 2% to 2.5% of memory CD4, and approximately 0.42% of memory CD8 clonotypes were shared.

Using the deep immunoSEQ assay, TCR CDR3 regions were amplified from genomic DNA by multiplex PCR. Genomic DNA extracted from each cell subset was distributed evenly over all wells of several immunoSEQ 96-well plates, and each plate served as one replicate. For sorted subsets, 150 to 250 ng of genomic DNA, equivalent to roughly 33,000 T cell genomes, went into each replicate PCR. Purified libraries were quantified with a Qubit 3.0 fluorometer, sized on a Bioanalyzer 2100, and re-quantified with the KAPA Library Quantification kit. A separate single-read 150-cycle Illumina NextSeq 550 flow cell was used to sequence each immunoSEQ 96-well plate. The study's processing was this. The immunoSEQ output contained only junctional sequences without quality scores, so filtering could not match that applied to full-length reads. To assign V/J genes and CDR3, sequences were annotated using PyIR, a Python wrapper for IgBLAST v1.9, with IMGT germline references. Reads with weak V/J assignments (E-value above 1e-6), missing CDR3, stop codons, out-of-frame junctions, or ambiguous translated residues were removed. V3J clonotypes were defined as sequences sharing an identical inferred V gene, J gene, and CDR3 amino acid sequence. To compute the percentage overlap between repertoires, the number of shared unique clonotypes was divided by the size of the smaller repertoire. RTK rarefaction, the Chao1 estimator, and Recon v2.1 estimates of unobserved clonotypes were used to assess repertoire richness. For all TCRbeta clonotypes obtained by the gDNA method from a handful of donors, generation probabilities were computed with OLGA. TCRdb mirrors the immuneACCESS table, restricted to in-frame sequences. Some clones are absent from its copies; in checked studies, under half trace to an unresolved V gene, and the reason for the others is unknown. Clone size and V and J calls were adopted from that table, with D and trimming inferred from the DNA. Here the sample has about 590,000 clones; over 95% occur a single time. Clones ranked in the top ten supply 0.11% of the sample.

With respect to this clone: Its specific antigen is unknown. No base qualities exist here, and no much larger clone lies one base off it.

For the CD8 naive samples, CD45RO-negative cells were positively selected for CCR7, yielding a CD45RA+CCR7+ population from which TemRA cells were excluded. Donors were healthy HIV-negative adults with no recently reported acute infections or vaccinations. All donors were Caucasian adults living in Nashville, Tennessee, USA. After blood collection by leukapheresis, PBMCs were isolated using Ficoll-Histopaque density gradient centrifugation and then cryopreserved in the vapor phase of liquid nitrogen. Analytical flow cytometry was used to check the purity and quantity of each magnetically sorted T cell population. Genomic DNA was isolated from every sorted fraction and measured by UV absorbance on a Nanodrop 2000c. The source of this sequence is a young woman in good health. The sample was naive CD8+ T cells sorted from blood. The intended sense of this specimen's cell subset or site label: CD45RA+CCR7+.

Here is the DNA: TGTGCCAGCAGTTTGGCAGGGGTCAATCAGCCCCAGCATTTT. This codes for CASSLAGVNQPQHF. Here the chain combines TRBV27 and TRBJ1-5; TRBD1 is possibly the D segment (6 matching bases). The trim is 3 bases for V and 3 bases for J, with a gap of 9 bases between the germline ends. The germline V gene (reference sequence) specifies MNHEY as CDR1 and SMNVEV as CDR2. There are 14 amino acids in the CDR3, from cysteine to phenylalanine inclusive. Of the read, only the CDR3 DNA is kept; its 42 bases are in frame from base 1.